Detailed here is one T cell receptor beta chain. What it binds is unknown. Trimming shortened V by 6 bases and J by 5 bases, and 17 bases separated the two germline ends. From germline, CDR1 is SGHAT and CDR2 FQNNGV. The CDR3 sequence is 16 residues long. Sequencing of cultured CD4+ T cell DNA used the Oncomine TCR Beta short-read assay. Genomic DNA was extracted from cultured CD4+ T cells. Each CDR3 protein gets one entry after TCRdb re-called the PCR reads with MiXCR. Among roughly 22,000 distinct CDR3 sequences listed, about 60% were seen once. The data belong to a study of vaccination and CD4 T cells after COVID-19. At the level of the study: Convalescent individuals numbered four females and six males, two being Hispanic. Each of the control cultures got a CEFX pool, an HIV-1 Nef pool, or no peptide.

The treatment: approximately 9-day PBMC culture with coronavirus spike peptide pools or control peptides (ViraFEST assay). The TCR originated in a human donor who had recovered from COVID-19. Sequenced sample: CD4+ T cells from blood, cultured in vitro. This rearrangement joins TRBV11-2 to TRBJ1-6; TRBD1 might be the D (5 bases). CDR3 residues: CASSDQGYRDNSPLHF. CDR3 nucleotide sequence: TGTGCCAGCAGTGATCAGGGTTATAGGGATAATTCACCCCTCCACTTT.